The 21 T cell receptor beta chains below all came from one sample that was sequenced in a study of technical replicates of blood from four donors. This table comes from immunoSEQ multiplex PCR, and its TCRdb copy is limited to in-frame clones, with some not included. This sample has 60,000 to 90,000 clones, with almost 98% found just once. The specimen was T cells isolated from PBMCs. The receptors shown here come from a human donor in good health.

The chain carries TRBV28 and TRBJ2-3; 9 bases align to TRBD1. Germline V gene data show CDR1 as MDHEN and CDR2 as SYDVKM. V shed 4 bases, J shed 3 bases, and the junction held 8 bases outside the gene matches. This CDR3 has 16 residues. This CDR3 reads CASSSYTDRGTDTQYF. The CDR3 DNA reads TGTGCCAGCAGTTCATACACGGACAGGGGTACAGATACGCAGTATTTT.

The V call is TRBV5-1, the J call TRBJ1-3, with a tentative D call TRBD1 (6 bases). The germline CDR1 and CDR2 sequences are SGHRS and YFSETQ. CDR3 length: 15 residues. Trimming took 4 bases from V and 0 from J, leaving 11 bases between them. The CDR3 coding sequence is TGCGCCAGCAGCCCTGGACAGTCCTCTGGAAACACCATATATTTT. It is translated as CASSPGQSSGNTIYF.

This chain connects TRBV7-6 to TRBJ2-3, with D perhaps TRBD2 (6 bases). Germline-derived CDR1 and CDR2 are SGHVS and FNYEAQ. The V and J ends lost 5 bases and 0 bases respectively, with 15 bases between them. CDR3 length: 16 amino acids. CDR3 residues: CASSRRRAPSTDTQYF. Here the CDR3 DNA reads TGTGCCAGCAGCCGTCGGAGGGCCCCTAGCACAGATACGCAGTATTTT.

V gene TRBV7-9 combines with J gene TRBJ1-1; TRBD1 agrees at 7 bases. The CDR3 spans 13 residues. From germline, CDR1 is SEHNR and CDR2 FQNEAQ (reference sequence). The junction had 2 bases not matched to a gene; V was cut back by 4 bases and J by 3 bases. DNA for the CDR3: TGTGCCAGCAGCTCCGGGACAGACACTGAAGCTTTCTTT. Its protein is CASSSGTDTEAFF.

The rearrangement joins TRBV6-1 to TRBJ1-1, with TRBD1 identical over 10 bases. The V segment lost 2 bases and the J segment 3 bases; nucleotides outside the gene matches: 12. The CDR3 runs 18 residues. Germline V CDR1 and CDR2: MNHNS, SASEGT. The CDR3 nucleotides are TGTGCCAGCAGTGAACGGGACAGGGGAATTGGGGCCGACACTGAAGCTTTCTTT. This codes for CASSERDRGIGADTEAFF.

CDR3: CASSLAGGTNTGELFF. The CDR3 nucleotides read TGTGCCAGCAGCTTGGCCGGAGGGACGAACACCGGGGAGCTGTTTTTT. The chain recombines TRBV5-4 with TRBJ2-2, with a possible D match to TRBD2 (6 bases). Trimming pared 0 bases from V and 0 bases from J, leaving 9 bases between. Germline CDR1 is SGHNT and CDR2 is YYREEE (reference sequence). The CDR3 covers 16 residues.

The rearrangement joins TRBV28 to TRBJ1-1; no definite D call. CDR1 and CDR2 from the germline V gene are MDHEN and SYDVKM. The V and J ends lost 7 bases and 0 bases respectively, with 12 bases between them. The CDR3 extends over 14 amino acids. Written as DNA, the CDR3 is TGTGCCAGCATCCCCGGCGGCCTGAACACTGAAGCTTTCTTT. Protein: CASIPGGLNTEAFF.

The chain couples TRBV11-2 to TRBJ2-7; D is perhaps TRBD1 (6 bases). Trimming removed 5 bases at V and 5 bases at J, with 19 bases between. The CDR3 extends over 15 amino acids. Germline lookup yields CDR1 SGHAT and CDR2 FQNNGV. The CDR3 sequence is CASSPTGLGYHEQYF. The CDR3 DNA sequence: TGTGCCAGCAGCCCAACAGGGCTTGGTTATCACGAGCAGTACTTC.

The chain employs TRBV5-1 and TRBJ2-7; TRBD2 matches at 11 bases. This CDR3 spans 18 amino acids. Germline trimming cut 3 bases from V and 4 bases from J; bases unmatched to any gene: 15. Germline lookup yields CDR1 SGHRS and CDR2 YFSETQ. CDR3: CASSSVAGGPLERYEQYF. The CDR3 DNA is TGCGCCAGCAGCTCCGTAGCGGGAGGGCCTTTGGAGAGATACGAGCAGTACTTC.

The chain couples TRBV19 to TRBJ1-2, with D possibly being TRBD1 (6 bases). CDR3 length: 20 amino acids. V was clipped by 9 bases and J by 2 bases, with 34 bases between them. The V gene's germline CDR1 is LNHDA and CDR2 SQIVND (reference sequence). CDR3 protein: CARRTGPIGLDSQTNYGYTF. The CDR3 DNA reads TGTGCCAGGCGAACGGGGCCAATAGGCCTGGACAGCCAAACCAACTATGGCTACACCTTC. Full variable domain (outside the CDR3, taken from reference TRBV19 and TRBJ1-2): DGGITQSPKYLFRKEGQNVTLSCEQNLNHDAMYWYRQDPGQGLRLIYYSQIVNDFQKGDIAEGYSVSREKKESFPLTVTSAQKNPTAFYLCARRTGPIGLDSQTNYGYTFGSGTRLTVV.

The V and J genes are TRBV19 and TRBJ2-5, with 7 nucleotides matching TRBD1. V trimming: 5 bases; J trimming: 1 base; junction bases outside the gene matches: 7. Germline CDR1 reads LNHDA; CDR2 reads SQIVND (reference sequence). The CDR3 has 15 amino acids. CDR3 amino acids: CASSGNRGGQETQYF. The CDR3 coding sequence is TGTGCCAGTAGTGGAAACAGGGGCGGCCAAGAGACCCAGTACTTC.

The J gene is TRBJ2-7, the V gene TRBV28; 8 bases line up with TRBD2. This CDR3 contains 12 residues. V lost 8 bases, J lost 6 bases, and 6 bases stayed unmatched. Germline V gives CDR1 MDHEN, CDR2 SYDVKM. CDR3 in amino acids: CASLSGTFEQYF. The CDR3 DNA follows: TGTGCCAGCCTTAGCGGGACTTTCGAGCAGTACTTC.

The V and J genes are TRBV7-9 and TRBJ2-1, with a possible D match to TRBD1 (6 bases). The CDR3 is made up of 12 amino acids. V was cut by 6 bases and J by 8 bases, with 11 bases left in between. From germline, CDR1 is SEHNR and CDR2 FQNEAQ (reference sequence). The CDR3 here is CASRPQGDEQFF. CDR3 DNA sequence: TGTGCCAGCAGGCCACAGGGAGATGAGCAGTTCTTC.

The chain couples TRBV6-4 to TRBJ1-2; D gene uncertain. There are 13 residues in the CDR3. Trimming removed 3 bases from V and 5 bases from J, with 10 bases in between. Germline V gives CDR1 MRHNA, CDR2 SNTAGT. The CDR3 is CASSETGSYGYTF. CDR3 nucleotide sequence: TGTGCCAGCAGTGAAACCGGGAGTTATGGCTACACCTTC.

The chain couples TRBV6-5 to TRBJ2-7; 9 bases fit TRBD1. V shed 8 bases and J 6 bases; nucleotides not matched to a gene: 14. Germline V gene lookup returns CDR1 MNHEY and CDR2 SVGAGI. The CDR3 is 15 residues long. The CDR3 loop is CASGIRDRVIGEQYF. The CDR3 DNA is TGTGCCAGCGGTATCCGGGACAGGGTAATCGGCGAGCAGTACTTC.

CDR3 coding DNA: TGCGCCAGCAGCTTAATGTTGACAGTGAACACCGGGGAGCTGTTTTTT. Translation: CASSLMLTVNTGELFF. The chain has TRBV5-1 and TRBJ2-2, with D possibly matching TRBD1 (5 bases). V was clipped by 2 bases and J by 1 base, with 12 bases between them. The germline gives CDR1 SGHRS, CDR2 YFSETQ. The CDR3 runs 16 residues.

The chain combines TRBV10-3 with TRBJ1-5; TRBD1 matches at 7 bases. Germline V CDR1 and CDR2: ENHRY, SYGVKD. The J segment lost 4 bases and the V segment lost 4 bases, leaving 1 base of the junction unmatched. The CDR3 spans 13 residues. The CDR3 loop reads CAISGDRNQPQHF. The CDR3 DNA follows: TGTGCCATCAGTGGGGACAGAAATCAGCCCCAGCATTTT.

The chain joins TRBV2 to TRBJ2-7, with 9 bases fitting TRBD1. CDR3 size: 15 residues. Germline loops: CDR1 SNHLY, CDR2 FYNNEI. V lost 6 bases to trimming and J lost 7 bases; unmatched junction nucleotides: 13. DNA of the CDR3: TGTGCCAGCAGCGAAAGCGGGACAGGGCAAGGGGAGCAGTACTTC. Encoded protein: CASSESGTGQGEQYF.

The chain has TRBV28 and TRBJ2-3; 9 nucleotides match TRBD1. This CDR3 region has 19 residues. CDR1 MDHEN and CDR2 SYDVKM come from the germline V gene. V was clipped by 4 bases and J by 9 bases; unmatched bases: 23. CDR3 residues: CASSSQSDYRQGGPRTQYF. CDR3 coding DNA: TGTGCCAGCAGTTCTCAATCCGATTATCGACAGGGGGGCCCCAGAACGCAGTATTTT.

The chain has TRBV2 and TRBJ1-1, with a possible D match to TRBD1 (6 bases). The V end lost 8 bases, the J end lost 3 bases, and 25 bases lay between the germline ends. This CDR3 contains 17 residues. Germline V CDR1 and CDR2: SNHLY, FYNNEI. The chain's CDR3 is CASGGRLTGNPDTEAFF. In DNA, the CDR3 is TGTGCCAGCGGGGGACGGCTAACAGGGAATCCGGACACTGAAGCTTTCTTT.

V usage is TRBV4-1 and J usage is TRBJ2-6, with 9 nucleotides matching TRBD2. This CDR3 region has 17 residues. The V segment lost 4 bases and the J segment 2 bases; nucleotides outside the gene matches: 6. Germline CDR1 is MGHRA and CDR2 is YSYEKL. CDR3 residues: CASSRAGGQPGANVLTF. CDR3 nucleotides: TGCGCCAGCAGCCGGGCGGGGGGGCAGCCTGGGGCCAACGTCCTGACTTTC.